The entry below gives a single T cell receptor beta chain sequence along with its context. The antigen this receptor binds is unknown. No base quality information exists; no much larger clone differs at one position. After removal of 0 bases from V and 0 bases from J, the junction retains 8 bases not matched to a gene. The germline V gene (reference sequence) sets CDR1 to SEHNR and CDR2 to FQNEAQ. Inclusive of the bounding cysteine and phenylalanine, the CDR3 is 17 residues long. Here the CDR3 DNA is all that survives: 51 bases in frame from base 1. TCR CDR3 regions were amplified from genomic DNA by multiplex PCR using the deep immunoSEQ assay. Extracted genomic DNA from each cell subset was distributed evenly across all wells of several immunoSEQ 96-well plates, and each plate was treated as a replicate. Each replicate PCR for sorted subsets received roughly 0.2 ug genomic DNA, equal to tens of thousands of T cell genomes. The purified libraries were quantified using a Qubit 3.0 fluorometer, sized with a Bioanalyzer 2100, and then quantified again using the KAPA Library Quantification kit. Every immunoSEQ 96-well plate was sequenced on a separate single-read 150-cycle Illumina NextSeq 550 flow cell. Processing in the source paper ran as follows. Because the immunoSEQ output included only junctional sequences and no quality scores, the filtering could not be the same as the filtering used for full-length reads. Sequences were annotated with PyIR, a Python wrapper for IgBLAST v1.9, and V/J genes and CDR3 were assigned using IMGT germline references. Reads were removed for weak V/J assignments (E-value above 1e-6), missing CDR3, stop codons, out-of-frame junctions, or ambiguous translated residues. V3J clonotypes were defined as sequences sharing the same inferred V gene, J gene, and CDR3 amino acid sequence. The percentage overlap between two repertoires was calculated by dividing the number of shared unique clonotypes by the size of the smaller repertoire. RTK rarefaction, the Chao1 estimator, and Recon v2.1 estimates of unobserved clonotypes were used to assess repertoire richness. Generation probabilities for all TCRbeta clonotypes obtained by the gDNA method from four donors were computed using OLGA. TCRdb carries this immuneACCESS record with in-frame sequences only. Its versions omit some clonotypes, under half of them owing to an unresolved V gene in the studies checked, with the rest unexplained. The V and J calls and the clone size are those of that table, but D and trimming were determined from the DNA. A total of roughly 2.1 million clones appear in this sample, 93% of them only once. The ten largest make up under 2% of the sample.

The data were obtained in a study of shared clonotypes between healthy human individuals (dated by TCRdb to 2018 to 2021). About the study as a whole: Three men and two women, aged 18 to 49 years, made up the cohort. For each donor, CD4 naive and CD4 memory were each given three plates, CD8 naive was given two plates, and CD8 memory was given one plate. To estimate repertoire size and how much clonotypes are shared between individuals, the study performed deep sequencing of blood TCR repertoires from roughly five healthy adults. Libraries were prepared and TCR repertoires were sequenced by different laboratories using diverse techniques, in order to increase sequencing depth and limit assay-specific biases. Between about 0.8 and 9 billion PBMCs per donor were obtained by leukapheresis. General conclusions and limits of the study: Rarefaction of sorted-subset datasets indicated incomplete sequencing despite the large sequencing depth. Pairwise subsampling led to the expectation that sequencing depth would affect the degree of clonotype sharing among donors. The genetic and exposure-history diversity represented was limited by the small number of donors. Naive subsets generally had larger estimated clonotype richness than memory subsets. Compared with non-shared clonotypes, the clonotypes found in all four sorted-subset donors had higher generation probabilities. Sharing across a handful of donors was observed for about 5% of naive CD4, less than 4% of naive CD8, over 2% of memory CD4, and roughly 0.43% of memory CD8 clonotypes. Only blood was sampled, and tissue TCR repertoires likely differ from those in blood.

For the CD8 naive samples, CD45RO-negative cells were positively selected for CCR7, yielding a CD45RA+CCR7+ population from which TemRA cells were excluded. The donors were healthy, HIV-negative adults with no recently reported acute infections or vaccinations. Every donor was a Caucasian adult residing in Nashville, Tennessee, USA. Blood was obtained by leukapheresis, after which PBMCs were separated by Ficoll-Histopaque density gradient centrifugation and cryopreserved in liquid nitrogen vapor phase. Purity and quantity of every magnetically sorted T cell population were checked by analytical flow cytometry. From each sorted fraction, genomic DNA was isolated and quantified by UV absorbance on a Nanodrop 2000c.

The sample taken for sequencing was naive CD8+ T cells from PBMCs. Interpreted using the paper, the cell subset or site label stands for: CD45RA+CCR7+. This clonotype originated in a man between 18 and 35 years old in good health. Some clones in this sample may be carry-over from other donors' samples. The chain uses TRBV7-9 and TRBJ2-7, and TRBD2 matches 7 of the central bases. The CDR3 region reads CASSLANPGGPSYEQYF. The sequence in DNA is TGTGCCAGCAGCTTAGCGAATCCGGGAGGTCCCTCCTACGAGCAGTACTTC.